A single sample gave rise to the 21 T cell receptor beta chains below, sequenced in a study of chemoradiotherapy in HPV16-positive cancers. Sequenced by immunoSEQ multiplex PCR; TCRdb stores in-frame clones only, minus some. The data contain around 30,000 clones, approximately 90% of them singletons. Sequences were derived from blood, sampled from a patient who underwent chemoradiotherapy. The receptors were sampled from a human donor with HPV-associated anogenital cancer.

The chain employs TRBV9 and TRBJ1-2, with 7 bases that match TRBD1. Germline V gives CDR1 SGDLS, CDR2 YYNGEE. The CDR3 spans 16 residues. V shed 3 bases, J shed 2 bases, and the junction held 10 bases outside the gene matches. The CDR3 DNA reads TGTGCCAGCAGCGGGACAGGAGGGCGTCGGAACTATGGCTACACCTTC. Amino acids: CASSGTGGRRNYGYTF.

V gene TRBV18 combines with J gene TRBJ2-7; 8 bases match TRBD2. With 5 bases clipped from V and 2 bases from J, the junction kept 11 bases outside the gene matches. Germline CDR1 reads KGHSH; CDR2 reads LQKENI. The CDR3 has 16 amino acids. The CDR3 DNA reads TGTGCCAGCTCAACCAACGGGGGGGACCTGACCTACGAGCAGTACTTC. Amino acids: CASSTNGGDLTYEQYF. The variable domain in full, completed from reference TRBV18 and TRBJ2-7, reads NAGVMQNPRHLVRRRGQEARLRCSPMKGHSHVYWYRQLPEEGLKFMVYLQKENIIDESGMPKERFSAEFPKEGPSILRIQQVVRGDSAAYFCASSTNGGDLTYEQYFGPGTRLTVT.

This clone was counted once. The rearrangement links TRBV28 to TRBJ2-7; TRBD2 agrees at 8 bases. This CDR3 comprises 14 residues. Germline CDR1 MDHEN, CDR2 SYDVKM. V gave up 3 bases and J gave up 5 bases; unmatched junction bases: 6. DNA for the CDR3: TGTGCCAGCAGTTTCATAGCGGGACACAACGAGCAGTACTTC. Its protein is CASSFIAGHNEQYF.

This chain links TRBV18 with TRBJ1-6, with 9 bases identical to TRBD1. This CDR3 contains 16 residues. Germline CDR1 and CDR2: KGHSH and LQKENI. After removal of 2 bases from V and 5 bases from J, the junction contained 4 bases not matched to a gene. CDR3 in amino acids: CASSPTGGGNNSPLHF. The CDR3 DNA is TGTGCCAGCTCACCAACAGGGGGCGGGAATAATTCACCCCTCCACTTT.

In DNA, the CDR3 is TGTGCCAGCAGTACTACAGGCGCAGATACGCAGTATTTT. Translating it yields CASSTTGADTQYF. The gene calls are TRBV2 and TRBJ2-3, with D possibly matching TRBD1 (5 bases). Germline V lookup: CDR1 SNHLY, CDR2 FYNNEI. This CDR3 comprises 13 residues. V was trimmed by 5 bases and J by 4 bases, leaving 10 bases between them.

The V call is TRBV9, the J call TRBJ2-5; D is uncertain. V lost 0 bases, J lost 3 bases, and 0 bases lay in between. Looked up from germline, CDR1 is SGDLS and CDR2 is YYNGEE. The CDR3 is 11 residues long. The CDR3 DNA follows: TGTGCCAGCAGCGTAGAAGAGACCCAGTACTTC. Residues: CASSVEETQYF.

The chain joins TRBV2 to TRBJ2-2; possibly TRBD1 for D (5 bases). From germline, CDR1 is SNHLY and CDR2 FYNNEI. The length of the CDR3 is 14 residues. V was pared by 8 bases and J by 0 bases, with 10 bases between. CDR3 in DNA: TGTGCCAGCGGGGCGGCCGCGAACACCGGGGAGCTGTTTTTT. Translated, it gives CASGAAANTGELFF.

This clone appeared a single time. The J gene is TRBJ2-7, the V gene TRBV30, with TRBD1 matching over 7 bases. CDR1 is GTSNPN, CDR2 SVGIG, per germline (reference sequence). The CDR3 loop spans 15 amino acids. Trimming took 2 bases from V and 3 from J; bases not matched to a gene: 10. CDR3: CAWSRQGRSLYEQYF. The CDR3 DNA reads TGTGCCTGGAGTCGACAGGGCAGGAGTCTCTACGAGCAGTACTTC.

The rearrangement links TRBV2 to TRBJ1-2, with 8 bases lining up with TRBD1. The CDR3 sequence is 15 residues long. With 3 bases clipped from V and 4 bases from J, the junction kept 7 bases outside the gene matches. The germline V gene has CDR1 SNHLY and CDR2 FYNNEI. The DNA for the CDR3 is TGTGCCAGCAGTGAGAACAGGGGGGCGGGCTATGGCTACACCTTC. It specifies CASSENRGAGYGYTF.

The V call is TRBV7-2, the J call TRBJ2-7; 7 bases align to TRBD1. The CDR3 contains 15 residues. The germline V gene has CDR1 SGHTA and CDR2 FQGNSA. Unmatched junction bases numbered 10, after V lost 4 bases and J lost 4 bases. The CDR3 sequence is CASSSTGVKSYEQYF. In DNA, the CDR3 is TGTGCCAGCAGCTCCACAGGGGTCAAATCTTACGAGCAGTACTTC.

J is TRBJ2-3 and V is TRBV2; the D gene is possibly TRBD1 (6 bases). The germline V gene has CDR1 SNHLY and CDR2 FYNNEI. V shed 4 bases and J shed 4 bases, with 12 bases lying between them. CDR3 length: 14 amino acids. The CDR3 here is CASSAPQGPDTQYF. The CDR3 coding sequence is TGTGCCAGCAGTGCTCCACAGGGCCCAGATACGCAGTATTTT.

The chain recombines TRBV2 with TRBJ1-1, with unresolved D. The germline CDR1 and CDR2 sequences are SNHLY and FYNNEI. The CDR3 extends over 11 amino acids. V was cut by 4 bases and J by 10 bases, with 10 bases left in between. The CDR3: CASSGNQVAFF. For the CDR3, the DNA is TGTGCCAGCAGTGGCAACCAGGTAGCTTTCTTT.

This rearrangement joins TRBV18 to TRBJ1-5; perhaps TRBD1 as D (5 bases). V dropped 2 bases and J dropped 6 bases, with 14 bases sitting between them. The CDR3 consists of 15 residues. Germline V gives CDR1 KGHSH, CDR2 LQKENI. In nucleotides, the CDR3 is TGTGCCAGCTCACCAGATTTGACGCAGGGTCAGCCCCAGCATTTT. This translates into CASSPDLTQGQPQHF.

The chain joins TRBV7-9 to TRBJ2-1, with 14 bases matching TRBD2. This CDR3 region has 19 residues. Germline lookup yields CDR1 SEHNR and CDR2 FQNEAQ (reference sequence). The junction had 9 bases not matched to a gene; V was cut back by 5 bases and J by 0 bases. CDR3 in amino acids: CASSGAGTSGRSSYNEQFF. Here the CDR3 DNA reads TGTGCCAGCAGCGGGGCCGGGACTAGCGGGAGAAGCTCCTACAATGAGCAGTTCTTC.

V usage is TRBV7-2 and J usage is TRBJ2-1, with D tentatively TRBD2 (6 bases). Trimming left V 7 bases short and J 10 bases short, with 17 bases between. The CDR3 covers 13 residues. The germline gives CDR1 SGHTA, CDR2 FQGNSA. The CDR3 DNA is TGTGCCAGCACCGGAGGGAGTGAGGGAGAGCAGTTCTTC. Protein sequence: CASTGGSEGEQFF.

This clone is medium-sized. This chain connects TRBV27 to TRBJ2-3; 8 bases match TRBD1. This CDR3 comprises 13 residues. The germline gives CDR1 MNHEY, CDR2 SMNVEV (reference sequence). With 6 bases clipped from V and 5 bases from J, the junction kept 4 bases outside the gene matches. As DNA, the CDR3 is TGTGCCAGCAGGACAGGGGCTGTAGATACGCAGTATTTT. Its translation: CASRTGAVDTQYF.

The chain uses TRBV10-3 and TRBJ2-2; 12 nucleotides match TRBD1. The V and J ends lost 9 bases and 3 bases, in that order; junction bases with no gene match: 8. The CDR3 is made up of 16 amino acids. Looked up from germline, CDR1 is ENHRY and CDR2 is SYGVKD. CDR3 protein: CAIGPGQGADTGELFF. CDR3 in DNA: TGTGCCATTGGCCCGGGACAGGGGGCTGACACCGGGGAGCTGTTTTTT.

The chain combines TRBV28 with TRBJ2-2; D may be TRBD1 (5 bases). The CDR3 has 16 amino acids. Germline CDR1 reads MDHEN; CDR2 reads SYDVKM. With 7 bases removed from V and 1 base from J, the gap between germline ends came to 16 bases. The CDR3 loop is CASNPRRRENTGELFF. In nucleotides, the CDR3 is TGTGCCAGCAACCCGAGGCGCAGGGAGAACACCGGGGAGCTGTTTTTT.

A few counts support this clone. One junction end does not reproduce the germline sequence, and a read error may be involved. The chain combines TRBV6-5 with TRBJ1-5; D is unresolved. Germline V gives CDR1 MNHEY, CDR2 SVGAGI. The CDR3 length is 11 residues. DNA for the CDR3: TGTGCCAGCAGCTACTATCAGCCCCAGCATTTT. It is translated as CASSYYQPQHF.

The chain is built from TRBV4-3 and TRBJ2-3; the match to TRBD1 covers 9 bases. V was pared by 2 bases and J by 2 bases, with 8 bases of the junction left unmatched. The CDR3 has 17 amino acids. CDR1 and CDR2 (germline): LGHNA, YSLEER. CDR3 DNA: TGCGCCAGCAGCCAACTCTGGGGACAGGGCATCACAGATACGCAGTATTTT. As protein: CASSQLWGQGITDTQYF.

The rearrangement uses TRBV28 and TRBJ1-2; TRBD1 aligns across 9 bases. The CDR3 spans 15 residues. The V gene end was trimmed by 5 bases and the J gene end by 2 bases; junction bases not matched to a gene: 6. Germline V gene sequence: CDR1 MDHEN, CDR2 SYDVKM. In DNA, the CDR3 is TGTGCCAGCAGTAGGGACAGGGCGGGGAACTATGGCTACACCTTC. Residues: CASSRDRAGNYGYTF.